This entry is about one TCR beta chain. In the authors' workflow: Estimation of nucleated cell counts was performed using reference gene primer amplification. Profiled with immunoSEQ multiplex PCR; TCRdb holds only in-frame clones, not every one. V and J calls plus clone size are reproduced from that table; the DNA served to infer D and trimming. Of 150,000 to 200,000 clones in the sample, about 93% were seen once. These data belong to a study of blood T cell repertoires in COVID-19. Study-wide context: Samples representing acute and convalescent COVID-19 were sourced from the United States, Italy and Spain. T cells, B-cell-depleted T cells, or PBMCs provided the cDNA or gDNA that served as material.

Trimming at V came to 0 bases and at J to 4 bases, leaving 7 bases not matched to a gene. The CDR3 spans 17 residues. CDR1 is LGHNA, CDR2 YNFKEQ, per germline. Sequencing input: peripheral blood. The chain couples TRBV4-2 to TRBJ2-3; 10 positions match TRBD2. The receptor comes from a woman aged 45-60 years with acute or convalescent COVID-19. The CDR3 sequence is CASSQEASGGAADTQYF. The CDR3 region has the DNA TGTGCCAGCAGCCAAGAAGCCAGCGGGGGGGCAGCAGATACGCAGTATTTT.